This T cell receptor (beta chain) comes out of a study of T cell responses to AZD1222 COVID-19 vaccine. The protocol was immunoSEQ multiplex PCR, while the TCRdb copy is restricted to in-frame clones and leaves out a portion. This table holds approximately 150,000 clones, over 90% found once. V was pared by 2 bases and J by 5 bases, with 9 bases between. CDR3 length equals 13 residues. Per germline, CDR1 MRHNA and CDR2 SNTAGT. This specimen consisted of peripheral blood, obtained on day 0 of AZD1222 vaccination. This clonotype originated in an adult in good health. J is TRBJ1-1 and V is TRBV6-4; D not certain. The CDR3 reads CASSDRVWTEAFF. CDR3 coding DNA: TGTGCCAGCAGTGACCGGGTTTGGACTGAAGCTTTCTTT.